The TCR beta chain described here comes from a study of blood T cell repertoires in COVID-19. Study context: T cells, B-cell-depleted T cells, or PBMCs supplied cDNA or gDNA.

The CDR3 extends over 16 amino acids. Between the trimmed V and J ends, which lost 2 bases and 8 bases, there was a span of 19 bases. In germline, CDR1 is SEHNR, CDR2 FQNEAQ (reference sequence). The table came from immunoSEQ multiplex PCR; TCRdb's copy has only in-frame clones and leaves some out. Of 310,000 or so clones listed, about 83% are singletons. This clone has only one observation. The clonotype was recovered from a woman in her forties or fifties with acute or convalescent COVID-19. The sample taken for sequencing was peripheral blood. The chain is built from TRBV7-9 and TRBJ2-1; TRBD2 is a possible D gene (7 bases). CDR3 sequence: CASSLPRGGAGDEQFF. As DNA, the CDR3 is TGTGCCAGCAGCTTACCCCGTGGGGGGGCCGGAGATGAGCAGTTCTTC.